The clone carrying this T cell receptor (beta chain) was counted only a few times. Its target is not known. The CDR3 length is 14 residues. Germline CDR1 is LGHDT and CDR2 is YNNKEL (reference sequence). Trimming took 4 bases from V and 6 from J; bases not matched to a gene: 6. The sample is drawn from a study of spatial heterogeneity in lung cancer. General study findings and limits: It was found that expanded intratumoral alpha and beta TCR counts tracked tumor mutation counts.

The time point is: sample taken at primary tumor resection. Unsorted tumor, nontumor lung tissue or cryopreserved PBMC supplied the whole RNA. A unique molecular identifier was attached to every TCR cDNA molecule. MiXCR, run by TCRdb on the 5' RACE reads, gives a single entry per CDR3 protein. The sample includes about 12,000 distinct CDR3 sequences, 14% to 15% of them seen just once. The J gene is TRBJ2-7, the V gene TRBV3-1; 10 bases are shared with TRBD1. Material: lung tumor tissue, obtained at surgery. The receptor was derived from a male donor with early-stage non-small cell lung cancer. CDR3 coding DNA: TGTGCCAGCAGCCCGGGGACAGGGGAGGGCGAGCAGTACTTC. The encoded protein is CASSPGTGEGEQYF.